The source of this T cell receptor beta chain is a study of molecular identifiers for immune sequencing clone quantification (dated by TCRdb to the late 2010s). With regard to the full study: In a replicate experiment, RNA from roughly 21,000 or 96,000 naive CD8 T cells was split into five aliquots, four of which were sequenced. CD8 T cells were used in a methods study to benchmark molecular-identifier clustering-based TCR repertoire sequencing (MIDCIRS) and TCR RNA copy counting. General conclusions and limits of the study: Modeling estimated approximately 3 recovered TCR RNA copies per cell, compared with about ten by digital PCR, which implies about 30% capture efficiency. A single cell's worth of spiked-in Jurkat TCR RNA was reported detectable even among under 1.3 million naive CD8 T cells. Clones above 20 RNA copies held over 99% of molecules in CMV-specific effector cells but under 1% in naive cells. Highly expanded clone sizes could be underestimated because identical TCR molecules may share a barcode. The naive libraries included spiked-in Jurkat TCR RNA (about ten copies' worth), and this RNA is not part of the donor repertoire. Without barcode sub-clustering, chimeric consensus sequences inflated TCR diversity; chimeras reached as high as 47%.

Libraries of naive CD8 T cells were built from around 20,000 to 1,000,000 sorted cells, with 10%, 30% or 50% of the purified RNA used. Naive CD8 T cells were FACS-sorted as CD8+CD4-CCR7+CD45RA+ on a BD FACSAria II into RLT Plus buffer. Detection sensitivity was tested by spiking Jurkat RNA equal to roughly 9 TCR copies' worth into samples containing 20,000-1,000,000 naive CD8 T cells. Enrichment of CD8 T cells was done with RosetteSep CD8+ T Cell Enrichment Cocktail plus Ficoll-Paque, and ACK red cell lysis came afterward. To note about this clonotype: Which antigen it targets is not known. It has no much larger one-base neighbor in the sample; base qualities were not kept.

Libraries came from PCR. These reads were obtained on a NextSeq 500. Bulk TCR libraries were generated as previously described, with the TCR primers listed in Table S5 used. Total RNA was purified with the Qiagen AllPrep DNA/RNA kit. Before any analysis, reads coming from multiple sequencing runs of the same library were combined into one pool. The source study handled its data this way. Reads were retained only if their TCR constant sequence matched exactly, and those retained reads were trimmed to 150 nt and grouped according to their 12-nt molecular barcodes. Reads inside each barcode group were sub-clustered using a 15% Levenshtein threshold, and a quality-weighted consensus sequence was constructed for each RNA molecule. Non-functional sequences were removed, as were lower-count sequences one edit away from another. On the basis of fitting two negative binomial distributions, barcode sub-clusters with fewer than 20% of the maximum read count were discarded. Through fastp at Q25 and MiXCR, TCRdb rebuilt clones from the public reads, retaining in-frame beta chains. Each record represents a unique CDR3 protein, reported with the most common genes and DNA among its rows. Here the V and J calls rest on TCRdb's processing, not on the authors' analysis. The sample table shows about half a million distinct CDR3 sequences, and 25% are seen once. Around 0.78% of the sample lies in the top ten.

The germline V gene gives CDR1 as SGHTA and CDR2 as FQGTGA. Measured from the cysteine to the phenylalanine, the CDR3 is 13 residues long. Left in the record is the CDR3 DNA by itself, 39 bases read in frame from the first base. V has 5 bases trimmed and J has 3 bases trimmed; junction bases matching no gene number 3. The clonotype comes from a human donor in good health. Some libraries in this study had Jurkat cell RNA spiked in. This chain is built from TRBV7-3 and TRBJ1-1; the junction holds 7 bases that match TRBD1. The sequencing input was naive CD8+ T cells from blood, with Jurkat cell RNA spiked in. Per the publication, the cell subset or site label means: FACS-sorted CD8+CD4-CCR7+CD45RA+ naive T cells. The nucleotide sequence is TGTGCCAGCAGCACGGGACAGCACACTGAAGCTTTCTTT. Its protein product is CASSTGQHTEAFF. Reference TRBV7-3 and TRBJ1-1 proteins supply the regions before and after the CDR3; the full variable domain is: GAGVSQTPSNKVTEKGKYVELRCDPISGHTALYWYRQSLGQGPEFLIYFQGTGAADDSGLPNDRFFAVRPEGSVSTLKIQRTERGDSAVYLCASSTGQHTEAFFGQGTRLTVV.